The sample holds many counts of the clone carrying this TCR beta chain. The antigen remains unidentified. The CDR3 is 14 residues long. CDR1 and CDR2 from the germline V gene are SGHRS and YFSETQ. Trimming removed 4 bases from V and 4 bases from J; junction bases left unmatched: 3. Documented time point: newly diagnosed GD, antithyroid drugs for less than 3 months. TCR sequences were obtained from RNA taken from PBMCs. An endocrinology unit in Xi'an, China, supplied the patients. The data derive from a study of regulatory T cells in long-lasting Graves disease. Findings and caveats of the study: In persistent patients, shared public clonotypes (about 2,800) outnumbered those in new patients (around 1,000).

Libraries of TCR beta came from iRepertoire HTBI primers plus Arm-PCR of CDR3 regions. TCRdb independently ran MiXCR on the multiplex PCR reads; one entry per CDR3 protein. The sample has about 430,000 distinct CDR3 sequences; 15% are singletons. This sample was also put to use in a study of T cells in Graves' hyperthyroidism and ophthalmopathy. From that paper: The HTBI primer set served for first-round RT-PCR of the TCR CDR3. Ophthalmopathy cases were set apart from stable hyperthyroidism by a 13 V-J model.

The chain is built from TRBV5-1 and TRBJ2-2; 8 bases line up with TRBD1. The origin of this receptor is a woman aged 35 to 49 with Graves disease. Specimen: peripheral blood mononuclear cells (PBMCs), collected at new diagnosis, from a patient treated with antithyroid drugs. CDR3 nucleotide sequence: TGCGCCAGCAGCGGACAGGGCAGCACCGGGGAGCTGTTTTTT. Protein sequence: CASSGQGSTGELFF.